This passage covers 19 T cell receptor beta chains from one sample sequenced in a study of T-cell reconstitution after alpha-beta-depleted transplantation in children. TCRbeta library preparation incorporated unique molecular identifiers. TCRdb reprocessed the PCR reads with MiXCR, giving one entry per CDR3 protein. Among about 490,000 distinct CDR3 sequences listed, approximately 10% were seen once. Sequencing used PBMCs, obtained before TCRalphabeta/CD19-depleted stem cell transplant. All receptors come from a child aged 2 to 9 with inherited bone marrow failure, due to receive a stem cell transplant.

This clonotype was found many times. The CDR3 region is CASSHLGGRGFF. CDR3 sequence (DNA): TGTGCCAGCAGCCACCTCGGGGGCCGGGGGTTCTTC. The chain links TRBV7-2 to TRBJ2-1; either TRBD1 or TRBD2 may supply D (6 bases each). The CDR3 consists of 12 residues. The germline CDR1 and CDR2 sequences are SGHTA and FQGNSA. Trimming cost V 5 bases and J 15 bases, with 17 bases left between them.

This sequence joins TRBV5-1 and TRBJ2-1; 9 bases are shared with TRBD1. V dropped 5 bases and J dropped 9; count of bases not matched to a gene: 3. This CDR3 is built from 12 residues. Germline V CDR1 and CDR2: SGHRS, YFSETQ. CDR3 sequence (DNA): TGCGCCAGCAGTGAACAGGGGGCTGAGCAGTTCTTC. Encoded protein: CASSEQGAEQFF.

This clonotype was counted between two and nine times. This chain joins TRBV7-2 and TRBJ1-2, with no clear D. The V gene's germline CDR1 is SGHTA and CDR2 FQGNSA. This CDR3 is built from 13 residues. Trimming pared 7 bases from V and 5 bases from J, leaving 14 bases between. The CDR3 DNA reads TGTGCCAGCACCCAACTCTCCCCTTATGGCTACACCTTC. This codes for CASTQLSPYGYTF.

The chain recombines TRBV2 with TRBJ2-7; D uncertain. With 3 bases removed from V and 2 bases from J, the gap between germline ends came to 14 bases. Germline values: CDR1 SNHLY, CDR2 FYNNEI. This CDR3 is 15 amino acids long. Written as DNA, the CDR3 is TGTGCCAGCAGTGACCCCCTACCTCCCCCCTACGAGCAGTACTTC. The encoded protein is CASSDPLPPPYEQYF.

In the case of this clonotype: Sequence at one end of the junction differs from germline and may be a read error. This chain connects TRBV20-1 to TRBJ2-5, with D possibly matching TRBD1 (6 bases). This CDR3 is 12 amino acids long. CDR1 DFQATT and CDR2 SNEGSKA come from the germline V gene (reference sequence). The CDR3 DNA follows: TGCAGTGCCTCAAGACAGGAGGCGGTGAAGGACTTC. Translating it yields CSASRQEAVKDF.

This clonotype has at least ten counts. This chain joins TRBV29-1 and TRBJ1-1; D ambiguous. V lost 0 bases and J lost 1, with 9 bases in between. Germline values: CDR1 SQVTM, CDR2 ANQGSEA. The CDR3 has 14 amino acids. The CDR3 region is CSVEDDPGNTEAFF. Written as DNA, the CDR3 is TGCAGCGTTGAAGACGACCCGGGGAACACTGAAGCTTTCTTT.

The CDR3 spells CAWSGRQVTYEQYF. For the CDR3, the DNA is TGTGCCTGGAGCGGACGACAGGTTACGTACGAGCAGTACTTC. The genes are TRBV30 and TRBJ2-7; D might be TRBD1 (6 bases). Germline CDR1 and CDR2: GTSNPN and SVGIG (reference sequence). Trimming shortened V by 3 bases and J by 4 bases, and 16 bases separated the two germline ends. The CDR3 is made up of 14 amino acids.

This clonotype was seen many times. The V gene is TRBV5-1, the J gene TRBJ1-5, with 9 positions matching TRBD1. V dropped 0 bases and J dropped 1; count of bases not matched to a gene: 5. Germline V CDR1 and CDR2: SGHRS, YFSETQ. This CDR3 region has 17 residues. The CDR3 is CASSLEQGARSNQPQHF. In DNA form, the CDR3 reads TGCGCCAGCAGCTTGGAACAGGGGGCGCGGAGCAATCAGCCCCAGCATTTT.

The V gene is TRBV6-1, the J gene TRBJ1-2; TRBD1 agrees at 7 bases. The CDR3 is 13 amino acids. Germline CDR1 reads MNHNS; CDR2 reads SASEGT. V lost 6 bases to trimming and J lost 7 bases; unmatched junction nucleotides: 8. CDR3 bases: TGTGCCAGCAGATCCGGGACAGACTTTGGCTACACCTTC. It encodes CASRSGTDFGYTF.

The gene calls are TRBV20-1 and TRBJ2-1, with TRBD2 identical over 10 bases. CDR1 and CDR2 from the germline V gene are DFQATT and SNEGSKA (reference sequence). The CDR3 spans 15 residues. V shed 5 bases and J 4 bases; nucleotides not matched to a gene: 8. The CDR3 protein is CSAGIRTSGYNEQFF. CDR3 nucleotides: TGCAGTGCTGGGATTCGGACTAGCGGATACAATGAGCAGTTCTTC.

This clonotype has at least ten counts. The chain links TRBV4-3 to TRBJ2-7; no definite D call. Germline assignment: CDR1 LGHNA and CDR2 YSLEER. The V end lost 4 bases, the J end lost 7 bases, and 17 bases lay between the germline ends. The CDR3 runs to 14 residues. The CDR3 loop reads CASSPARAAGEQYF. CDR3 DNA sequence: TGCGCCAGCAGCCCTGCCCGGGCGGCTGGGGAGCAGTACTTC.

This clonotype was seen a few times. The chain is built from TRBV7-2 and TRBJ1-6, with 10 bases fitting TRBD1. V was clipped by 3 bases and J by 2 bases; unmatched bases: 4. Germline CDR1 and CDR2: SGHTA and FQGNSA. CDR3 length: 17 amino acids. The CDR3 spells CASSFLTGGPYNSPLHF. The DNA of the CDR3 is TGTGCCAGCAGCTTCCTGACAGGGGGCCCCTATAATTCACCCCTCCACTTT.

This clonotype has at least ten counts. The chain uses TRBV9 and TRBJ2-5, with no clear D. The CDR3 has 16 residues. The V gene's germline CDR1 is SGDLS and CDR2 YYNGEE. Deletions cut 0 bases from V and 5 bases from J, with 17 bases between. The CDR3, as DNA: TGTGCCAGCAGCGTAGGTCGCCAAACAGCAGAGGAGACCCAGTACTTC. Amino acids: CASSVGRQTAEETQYF.

This clonotype was detected a few times. The V gene is TRBV7-9, the J gene TRBJ2-4; TRBD2 might be the D (5 bases). Per the germline V gene, CDR1 is SEHNR and CDR2 is FQNEAQ (reference sequence). The CDR3 contains 14 residues. V was cut by 5 bases and J by 4 bases, with 12 bases left in between. This CDR3 is CASSKAGEKNIQYF. For the CDR3, the DNA is TGTGCCAGCAGCAAGGCCGGGGAAAAAAACATTCAGTACTTC.

This clonotype appeared many times. The V and J genes are TRBV9 and TRBJ2-7; D is ambiguous. V lost 0 bases and J lost 7, with 17 bases in between. The CDR3 runs 15 residues. CDR1 and CDR2 from the germline V gene are SGDLS and YYNGEE. The CDR3, as DNA: TGTGCCAGCAGCGTAGCAGCGTCCCCAGTGGGGGAGCAGTACTTC. It codes for CASSVAASPVGEQYF. Full variable domain (rest looked up from reference TRBV9 and TRBJ2-7): DSGVTQTPKHLITATGQRVTLRCSPRSGDLSVYWYQQSLDQGLQFLIQYYNGEERAKGNILERFSAQQFPDLHSELNLSSLELGDSALYFCASSVAASPVGEQYFGPGTRLTVT.

This clonotype showed up many times. V is TRBV4-1 and J is TRBJ2-7, with D unclear. The V end was cut by 1 base, the J end by 0 bases, with 10 bases between. There are 15 residues in the CDR3. Germline V CDR1 and CDR2: MGHRA, YSYEKL. CDR3 protein: CASSQGRPSSYEQYF. DNA for the CDR3: TGCGCCAGCAGCCAAGGGCGACCTAGCTCCTACGAGCAGTACTTC.

V usage is TRBV30 and J usage is TRBJ1-2; perhaps TRBD1 as D (5 bases). The CDR3 is 15 amino acids. Germline CDR1 is GTSNPN and CDR2 is SVGIG (reference sequence). The V end lost 1 base, the J end lost 4 bases, and 16 bases lay between the germline ends. The CDR3 protein is CAWSARQLPGYGYTF. Written as DNA, the CDR3 is TGTGCCTGGAGTGCCAGACAGTTACCTGGCTATGGCTACACCTTC.

This clonotype was picked up many times. The rearrangement links TRBV15 to TRBJ1-4; D unclear. The germline gives CDR1 LNHNV, CDR2 YYDKDF (reference sequence). Trimming removed 5 bases from V and 0 bases from J, with 10 bases in between. This CDR3 comprises 15 residues. The CDR3 DNA reads TGTGCCACCAGCCGAAAGGGTACAACTAATGAAAAACTGTTTTTT. It encodes CATSRKGTTNEKLFF.

This clonotype was observed many times. V is TRBV27 and J is TRBJ1-2; D gene ambiguous. V dropped 2 bases and J dropped 1 base, with 5 bases sitting between them. This CDR3 is 13 amino acids long. Germline CDR1 and CDR2: MNHEY and SMNVEV (reference sequence). CDR3 in DNA: TGTGCCAGCAGTTTAAGTCTTAACTATGGCTACACCTTC. It specifies CASSLSLNYGYTF.